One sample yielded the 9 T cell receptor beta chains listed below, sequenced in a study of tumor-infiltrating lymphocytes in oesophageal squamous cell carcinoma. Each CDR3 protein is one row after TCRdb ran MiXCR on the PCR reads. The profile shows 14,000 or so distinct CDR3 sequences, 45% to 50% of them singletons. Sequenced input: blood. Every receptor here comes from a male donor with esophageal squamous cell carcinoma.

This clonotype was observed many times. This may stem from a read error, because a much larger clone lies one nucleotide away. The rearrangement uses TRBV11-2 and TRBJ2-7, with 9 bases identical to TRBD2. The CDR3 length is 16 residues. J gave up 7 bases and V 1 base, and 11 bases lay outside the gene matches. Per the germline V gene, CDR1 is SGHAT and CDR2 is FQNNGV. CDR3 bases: TGTGCCAGCAGCTTAGTCGGCGGGAGGGCCTTCCATGAGCAGTACTTC. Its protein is CASSLVGGRAFHEQYF.

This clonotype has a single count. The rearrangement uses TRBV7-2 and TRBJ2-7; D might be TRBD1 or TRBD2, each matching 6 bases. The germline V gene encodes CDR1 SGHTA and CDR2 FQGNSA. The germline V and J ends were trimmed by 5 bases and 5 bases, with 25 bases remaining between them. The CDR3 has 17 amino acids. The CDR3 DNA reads TGTGCCAGCAGCCCAACAGATACGGGGGCTGATTCCCACGAGCAGTACTTC. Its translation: CASSPTDTGADSHEQYF.

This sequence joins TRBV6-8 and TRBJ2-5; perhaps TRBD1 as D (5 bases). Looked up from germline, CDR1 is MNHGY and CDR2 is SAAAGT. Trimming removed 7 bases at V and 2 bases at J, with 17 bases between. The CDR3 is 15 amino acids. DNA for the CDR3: TGTGCCAGCACCTCACGACAGAATCAGCAAGAGACCCAGTACTTC. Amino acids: CASTSRQNQQETQYF.

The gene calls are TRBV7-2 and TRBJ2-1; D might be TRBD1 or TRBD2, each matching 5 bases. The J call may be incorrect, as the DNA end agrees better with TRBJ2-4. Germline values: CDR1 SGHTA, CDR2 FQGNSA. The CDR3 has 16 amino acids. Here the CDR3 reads CASSLTGQSTKNIQYF. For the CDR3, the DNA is TGTGCCAGCAGCTTAACGGGGCAAAGCACCAAAAACATTCAGTACTTC.

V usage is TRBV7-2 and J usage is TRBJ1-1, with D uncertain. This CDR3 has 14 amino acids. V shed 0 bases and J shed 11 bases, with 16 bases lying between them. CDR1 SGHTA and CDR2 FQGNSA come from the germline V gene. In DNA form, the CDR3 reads TGTGCCAGCAGCTTAGCGCTCGGAGGCCCCCATGCTTTCTTT. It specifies CASSLALGGPHAFF.

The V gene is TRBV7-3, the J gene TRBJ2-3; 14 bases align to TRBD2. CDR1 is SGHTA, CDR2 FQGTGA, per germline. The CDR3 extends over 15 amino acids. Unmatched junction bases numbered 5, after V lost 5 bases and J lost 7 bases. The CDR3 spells CASSPGTSGSHTQYF. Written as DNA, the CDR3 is TGTGCCAGCAGCCCCGGGACTAGCGGGAGTCATACGCAGTATTTT.

This chain's CDR3 is CASSLTIDRAGNTIYF. CDR3 in DNA: TGCGCCAGCAGCTTGACGATTGACAGGGCTGGAAACACCATATATTTT. V gene TRBV5-1 combines with J gene TRBJ2-3; 7 positions match TRBD1. The tail of the sequence fits TRBJ1-3 better, so the J call may be wrong. The CDR3 runs to 16 residues. Per germline, CDR1 SGHRS and CDR2 YFSETQ.

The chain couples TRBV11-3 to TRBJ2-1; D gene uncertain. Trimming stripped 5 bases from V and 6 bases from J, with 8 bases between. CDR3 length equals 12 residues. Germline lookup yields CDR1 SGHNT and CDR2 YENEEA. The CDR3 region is CASSQEGNEQFF. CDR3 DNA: TGTGCCAGCAGCCAAGAAGGCAATGAGCAGTTCTTC. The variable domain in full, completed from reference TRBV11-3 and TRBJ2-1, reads EAGVVQSPRYKIIEKKQPVAFWCNPISGHNTLYWYLQNLGQGPELLIRYENEEAVDDSQLPKDRFSAERLKGVDSTLKIQPAELGDSAVYLCASSQEGNEQFFGPGTRLTVL.

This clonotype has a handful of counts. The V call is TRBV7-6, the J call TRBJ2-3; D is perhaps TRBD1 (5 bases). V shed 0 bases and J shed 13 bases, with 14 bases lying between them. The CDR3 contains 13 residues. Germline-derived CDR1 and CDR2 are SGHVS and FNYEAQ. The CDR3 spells CASSLAGASQEYF. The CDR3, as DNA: TGTGCCAGCAGCTTAGCTGGGGCTAGTCAGGAGTATTTT.